This TCR beta chain was captured in a study of regulatory T cells in long-lasting Graves disease. The trim removed 6 bases at V and 7 bases at J, leaving 15 bases unmatched. Germline V gene sequence: CDR1 MNHEY, CDR2 SMNVEV (reference sequence). The CDR3 contains 17 residues. TCR beta libraries were built with iRepertoire HTBI primers and Arm-PCR of CDR3 regions. MiXCR, run by TCRdb on the multiplex PCR reads, gives a single entry per CDR3 protein. The profile shows around 400,000 distinct CDR3 sequences, 15% to 18% of them singletons. Stated time point: newly diagnosed GD, antithyroid drugs for less than 3 months. PBMC-extracted RNA yielded the TCR library. This clonotype was detected ten times or more.

The rearrangement links TRBV27 to TRBJ2-1, with 10 bases aligning to TRBD2. This TCR was recovered from a female donor with Graves disease. Sequenced here: peripheral blood mononuclear cells (PBMCs), sampled at new diagnosis, from a patient treated with antithyroid drugs. CDR3 nucleotide sequence: TGTGCCAGCAGCTCCATAGCGGGAGGTGCGGTGGAGAATGAGCAGTTCTTC. Its protein product is CASSSIAGGAVENEQFF.